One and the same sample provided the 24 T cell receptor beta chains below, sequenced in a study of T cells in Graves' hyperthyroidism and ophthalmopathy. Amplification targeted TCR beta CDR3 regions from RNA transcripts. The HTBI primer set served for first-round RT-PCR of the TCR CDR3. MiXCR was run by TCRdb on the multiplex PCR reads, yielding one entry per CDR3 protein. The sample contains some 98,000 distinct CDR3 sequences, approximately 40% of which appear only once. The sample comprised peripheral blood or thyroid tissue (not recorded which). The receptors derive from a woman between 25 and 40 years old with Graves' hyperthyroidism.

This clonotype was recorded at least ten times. CDR3 DNA: TGTGCCAGCAGCCAAGAGAGACAGGGGGCCAACGAGCAGTACTTC. Residues: CASSQERQGANEQYF. This chain links TRBV4-2 with TRBJ2-7; 10 bases map to TRBD1. The CDR3 runs 15 residues. V dropped 0 bases and J dropped 5; count of bases not matched to a gene: 4. Germline assignment: CDR1 LGHNA and CDR2 YNFKEQ.

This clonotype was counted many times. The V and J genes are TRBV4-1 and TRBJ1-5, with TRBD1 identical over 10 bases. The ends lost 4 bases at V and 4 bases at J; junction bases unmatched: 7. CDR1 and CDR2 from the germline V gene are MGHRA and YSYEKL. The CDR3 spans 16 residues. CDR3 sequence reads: CASSRNEDRGNQPQHF. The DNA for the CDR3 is TGCGCCAGCAGCCGCAACGAGGACAGGGGGAATCAGCCCCAGCATTTT.

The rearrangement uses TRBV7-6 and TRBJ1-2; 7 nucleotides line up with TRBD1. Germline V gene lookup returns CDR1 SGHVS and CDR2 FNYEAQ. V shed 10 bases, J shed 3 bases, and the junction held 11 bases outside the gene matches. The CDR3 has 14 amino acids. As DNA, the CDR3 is TGTGCCACAACACAGGGGATGGGGGACTATGGCTACACCTTC. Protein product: CATTQGMGDYGYTF.

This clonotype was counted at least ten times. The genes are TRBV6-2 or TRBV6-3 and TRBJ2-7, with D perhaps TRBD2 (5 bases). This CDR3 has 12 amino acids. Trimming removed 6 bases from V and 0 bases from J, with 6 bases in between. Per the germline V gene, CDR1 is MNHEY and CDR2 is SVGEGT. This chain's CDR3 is CASRAGSYEQYF. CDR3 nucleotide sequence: TGTGCCAGCAGGGCGGGCTCCTACGAGCAGTACTTC.

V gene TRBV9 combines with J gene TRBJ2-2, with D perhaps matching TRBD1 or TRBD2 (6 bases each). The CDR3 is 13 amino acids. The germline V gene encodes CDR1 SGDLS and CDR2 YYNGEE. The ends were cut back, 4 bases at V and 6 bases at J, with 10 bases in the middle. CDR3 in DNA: TGTGCCAGCAGCTTGAGGGGGGCCGGGGAGCTGTTTTTT. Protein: CASSLRGAGELFF.

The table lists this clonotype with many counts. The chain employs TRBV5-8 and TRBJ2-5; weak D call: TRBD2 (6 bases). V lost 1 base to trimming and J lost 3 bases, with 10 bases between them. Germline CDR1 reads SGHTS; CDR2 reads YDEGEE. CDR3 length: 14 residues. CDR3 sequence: CASSLWREKETQYF. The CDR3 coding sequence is TGTGCCAGCAGCTTGTGGCGGGAAAAAGAGACCCAGTACTTC.

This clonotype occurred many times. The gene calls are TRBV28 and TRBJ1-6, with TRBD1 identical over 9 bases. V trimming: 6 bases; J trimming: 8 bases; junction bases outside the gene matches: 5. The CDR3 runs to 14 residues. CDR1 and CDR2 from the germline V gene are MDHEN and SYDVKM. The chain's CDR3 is CASRGRTGDSPLHF. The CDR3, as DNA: TGTGCCAGCAGAGGCAGGACAGGGGATTCACCCCTCCACTTT.

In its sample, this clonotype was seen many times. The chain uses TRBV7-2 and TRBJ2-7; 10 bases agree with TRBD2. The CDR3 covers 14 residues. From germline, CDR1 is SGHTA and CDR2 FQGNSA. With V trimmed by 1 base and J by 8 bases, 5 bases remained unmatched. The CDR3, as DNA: TGTGCCAGCAGCTTAGAGGTTAGCGGGAGGAAGCAGTACTTC. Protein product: CASSLEVSGRKQYF.

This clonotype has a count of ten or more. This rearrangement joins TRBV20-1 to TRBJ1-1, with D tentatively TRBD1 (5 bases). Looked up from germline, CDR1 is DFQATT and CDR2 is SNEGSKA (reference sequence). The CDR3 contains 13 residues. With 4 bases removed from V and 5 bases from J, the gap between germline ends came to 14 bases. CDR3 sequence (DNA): TGCAGTGCTAAAGTCTTGGGGGGTACTGAAGCTTTCTTT. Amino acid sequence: CSAKVLGGTEAFF.

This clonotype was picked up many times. The CDR3 sequence: CASNPRGGLNTGELFF. DNA of the CDR3: TGTGCCAGCAACCCACGTGGAGGACTGAACACCGGGGAGCTGTTTTTT. The genes are TRBV7-3 and TRBJ2-2; tentative D call: TRBD2 (5 bases). Trimming removed 7 bases at V and 1 base at J, with 16 bases between. The CDR3 length is 16 residues. Germline V lookup: CDR1 SGHTA, CDR2 FQGTGA.

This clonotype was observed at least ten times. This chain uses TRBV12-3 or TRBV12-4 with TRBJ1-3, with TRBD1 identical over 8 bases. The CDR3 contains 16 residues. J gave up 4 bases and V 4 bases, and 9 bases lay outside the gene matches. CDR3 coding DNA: TGTGCCAGCAGTTATAGGGGGGACAGGCACGGAAACACCATATATTTT. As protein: CASSYRGDRHGNTIYF.

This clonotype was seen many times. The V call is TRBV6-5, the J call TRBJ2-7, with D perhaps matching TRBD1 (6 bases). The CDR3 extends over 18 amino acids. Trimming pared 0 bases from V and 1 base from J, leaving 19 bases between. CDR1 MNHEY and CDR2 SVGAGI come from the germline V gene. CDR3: CASSYSFPPFGQSYEQYF. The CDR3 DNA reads TGTGCCAGCAGTTACTCGTTCCCCCCATTTGGACAGTCCTACGAGCAGTACTTC.

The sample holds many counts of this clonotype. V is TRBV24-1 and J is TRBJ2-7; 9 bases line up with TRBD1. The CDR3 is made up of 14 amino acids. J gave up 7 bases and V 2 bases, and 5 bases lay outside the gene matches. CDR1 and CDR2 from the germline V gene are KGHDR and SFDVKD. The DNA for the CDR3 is TGTGCCACCAGTGATTCACAGGGGGCGCGGGAGCAGTACTTC. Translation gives CATSDSQGAREQYF.

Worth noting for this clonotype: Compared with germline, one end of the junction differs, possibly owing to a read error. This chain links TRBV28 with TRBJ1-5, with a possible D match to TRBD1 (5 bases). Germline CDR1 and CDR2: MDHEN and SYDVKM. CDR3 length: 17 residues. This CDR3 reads CASRTWDGGYSNQPQHF. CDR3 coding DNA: TGTGCCAGCAGGACCTGGGACGGGGGTTATAGCAATCAGCCCCAACATTTT.

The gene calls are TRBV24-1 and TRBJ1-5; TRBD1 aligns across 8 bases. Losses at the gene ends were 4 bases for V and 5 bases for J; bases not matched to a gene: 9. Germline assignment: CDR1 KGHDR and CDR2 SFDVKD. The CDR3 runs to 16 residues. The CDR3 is CATSDPDREGDQPQHF. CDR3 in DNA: TGTGCCACCAGTGACCCGGACAGGGAAGGTGATCAGCCCCAGCATTTT.

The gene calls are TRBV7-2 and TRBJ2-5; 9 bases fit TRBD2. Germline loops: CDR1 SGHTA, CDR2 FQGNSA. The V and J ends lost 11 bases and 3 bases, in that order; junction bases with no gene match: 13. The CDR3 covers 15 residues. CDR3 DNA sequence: TGTGCCTGCGCGGGAGTAGCGGGAGACAAAGAGACCCAGTACTTC. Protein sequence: CACAGVAGDKETQYF.

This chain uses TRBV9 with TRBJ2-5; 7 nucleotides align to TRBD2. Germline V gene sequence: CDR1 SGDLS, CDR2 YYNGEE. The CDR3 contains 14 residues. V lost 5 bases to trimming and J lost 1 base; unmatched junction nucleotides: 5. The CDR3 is CASSWEGLQETQYF. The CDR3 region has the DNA TGTGCCAGCAGTTGGGAGGGCCTCCAAGAGACCCAGTACTTC. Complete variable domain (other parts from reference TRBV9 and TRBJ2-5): DSGVTQTPKHLITATGQRVTLRCSPRSGDLSVYWYQQSLDQGLQFLIQYYNGEERAKGNILERFSAQQFPDLHSELNLSSLELGDSALYFCASSWEGLQETQYFGPGTRLLVL.

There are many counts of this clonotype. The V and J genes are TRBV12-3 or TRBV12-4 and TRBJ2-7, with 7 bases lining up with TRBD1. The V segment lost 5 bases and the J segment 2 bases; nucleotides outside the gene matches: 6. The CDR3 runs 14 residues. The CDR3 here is CASSLGTVTYEQYF. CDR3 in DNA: TGTGCCAGCAGTCTTGGGACAGTGACCTACGAGCAGTACTTC.

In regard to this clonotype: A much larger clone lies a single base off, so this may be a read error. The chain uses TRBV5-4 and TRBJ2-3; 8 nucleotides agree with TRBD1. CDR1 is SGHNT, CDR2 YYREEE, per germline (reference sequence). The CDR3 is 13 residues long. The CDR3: CASRTGVTGTQYF. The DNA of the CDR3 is TGTGCCAGCAGGACAGGGGTCACAGGTACGCAGTATTTT.

Here the CDR3 reads CASSPGGTGVNYGYTF. CDR3 bases: TGTGCCAGCAGCCCGGGCGGGACAGGGGTAAACTATGGCTACACCTTC. This chain uses TRBV7-3 with TRBJ1-2, with 10 bases matching TRBD1. V shed 5 bases and J 2 bases; nucleotides not matched to a gene: 8. Germline CDR1 SGHTA, CDR2 FQGTGA. CDR3 length: 16 amino acids. Full variable domain (missing parts from reference TRBV7-3 and TRBJ1-2): GAGVSQTPSNKVTEKGKYVELRCDPISGHTALYWYRQSLGQGPEFLIYFQGTGAADDSGLPNDRFFAVRPEGSVSTLKIQRTERGDSAVYLCASSPGGTGVNYGYTFGSGTRLTVV.

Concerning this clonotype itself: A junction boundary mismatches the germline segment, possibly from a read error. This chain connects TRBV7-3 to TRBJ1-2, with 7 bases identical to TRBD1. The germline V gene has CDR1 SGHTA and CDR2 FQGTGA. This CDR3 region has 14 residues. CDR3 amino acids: CATRGDREWGGHTF. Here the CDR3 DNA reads TGTGCCACCAGAGGAGACAGGGAATGGGGTGGCCACACCTTC.

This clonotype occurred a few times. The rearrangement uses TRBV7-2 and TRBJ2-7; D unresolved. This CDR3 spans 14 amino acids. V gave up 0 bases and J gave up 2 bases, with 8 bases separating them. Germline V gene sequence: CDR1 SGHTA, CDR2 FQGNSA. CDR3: CASSLAARTYEQYF. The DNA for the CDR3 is TGTGCCAGCAGCTTAGCAGCGAGGACCTACGAGCAGTACTTC.

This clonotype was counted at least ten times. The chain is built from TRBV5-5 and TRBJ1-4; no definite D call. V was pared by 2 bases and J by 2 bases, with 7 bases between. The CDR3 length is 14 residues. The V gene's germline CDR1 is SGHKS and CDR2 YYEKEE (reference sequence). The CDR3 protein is CASSFRVTNEKLFF. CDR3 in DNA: TGTGCCAGCAGCTTTCGGGTCACTAATGAAAAACTGTTTTTT.

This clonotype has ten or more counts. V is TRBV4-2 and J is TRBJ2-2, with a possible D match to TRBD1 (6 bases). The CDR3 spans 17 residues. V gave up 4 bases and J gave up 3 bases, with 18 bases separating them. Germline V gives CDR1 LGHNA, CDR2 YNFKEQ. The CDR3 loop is CASSLTTGPSDTGELFF. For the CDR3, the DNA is TGTGCCAGCAGCCTTACTACAGGGCCGTCGGACACCGGGGAGCTGTTTTTT.